The sequence of this T cell receptor (beta chain) was determined in a study of T cell clonality in common variable immunodeficiency. The study's findings and limits: Authors noted CVID clonality's cause needs subpopulation repertoire sequencing. TCRbeta clonality was increased in CVID versus healthy controls. Shared TCRbeta clones were fewer between CVID subjects than controls.

Both groups were predominantly of Caucasian heritage. Ten or more counts support this clone. Its matching antigen is unknown. The read ends 3 residues shy of where the CDR3 ends; the end is completed using the germline J gene. Losses at the gene ends were 0 bases for V and 7 bases for J; bases not matched to a gene: 9. The CDR3 spans 16 residues. Germline-derived CDR1 and CDR2 are MGHRA and YSYEKL. Measured with immunoSEQ multiplex PCR; TCRdb has only the in-frame clones, and not every one. The table lists approximately 40,000 clones, with no singletons. J is TRBJ2-1 and V is TRBV4-1; 7 nucleotides agree with TRBD2. The sequenced material came from peripheral blood mononuclear cells. The receptor's source is a person between 18 and 69 years old in good health. CDR3 bases read: TGCGCCAGCAGCCAAGATTCAAGCGGGATTGGAAATGAG. Its translation: CASSQDSSGIGNE. The whole CDR3 reads CASSQDSSGIGNEQFF.